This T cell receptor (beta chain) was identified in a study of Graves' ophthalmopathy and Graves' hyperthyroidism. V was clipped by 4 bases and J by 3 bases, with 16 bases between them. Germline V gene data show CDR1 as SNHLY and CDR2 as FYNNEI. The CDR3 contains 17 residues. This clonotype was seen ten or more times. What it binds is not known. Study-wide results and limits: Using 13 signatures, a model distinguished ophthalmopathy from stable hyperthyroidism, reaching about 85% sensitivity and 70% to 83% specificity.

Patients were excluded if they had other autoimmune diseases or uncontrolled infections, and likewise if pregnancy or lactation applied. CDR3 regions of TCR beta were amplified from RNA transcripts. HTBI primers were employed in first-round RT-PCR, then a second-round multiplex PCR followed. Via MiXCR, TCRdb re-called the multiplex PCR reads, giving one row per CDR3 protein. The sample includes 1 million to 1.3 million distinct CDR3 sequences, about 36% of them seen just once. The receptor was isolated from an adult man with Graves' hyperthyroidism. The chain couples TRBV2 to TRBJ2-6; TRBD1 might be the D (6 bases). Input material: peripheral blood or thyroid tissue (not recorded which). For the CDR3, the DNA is TGTGCCAGCAGTGTACCCACAGGGCTCGGTGGGGCCAACGTCCTGACTTTC. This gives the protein CASSVPTGLGGANVLTF.